Listed here is a single T cell receptor beta chain. V lost 0 bases, J lost 0 bases, and 9 bases stayed unmatched. Looked up from germline, CDR1 is SGHAT and CDR2 is FQNNGV. The CDR3 loop spans 19 amino acids. The record originates from a study of blood T cell repertoires in COVID-19. Study information: Whether acute or convalescent, the COVID-19 samples came from the United States, Italy and Spain. From T cells, B-cell-depleted T cells, or PBMCs came the material, which was cDNA or gDNA.

Original processing notes: Nucleated cell number was recorded as an estimate derived from reference gene primer amplification. The data were produced by immunoSEQ multiplex PCR, yet TCRdb's version contains in-frame clones alone and is incomplete. That table is the source of V, J and clone size, and D and trimming were worked out from the DNA. The sample lists about 73,000 clones, 83% seen once, with 5% to 6.5% in the top ten. Sample: peripheral blood. The V call is TRBV11-2, the J call TRBJ2-1, with TRBD2 identical over 9 bases. This receptor was identified in a woman aged 60 to 75 with acute or convalescent COVID-19. The CDR3 loop reads CASSLEPSGVLSSYNEQFF. In nucleotides, the CDR3 is TGTGCCAGCAGCTTAGAACCTAGCGGGGTGCTTTCCTCCTACAATGAGCAGTTCTTC.